Below are 27 T cell receptor beta chains sequenced from a single sample in a study of identical twins. Each CDR3 protein is one row after TCRdb ran MiXCR on the 5' RACE reads. The table records some 200,000 distinct CDR3 sequences, around 6.8% of them present only once. These same records also appear under a second study, on yellow fever vaccine responses in identical twins.

The material sequenced was memory (CD45RO+) T cells sorted from blood. These receptors were collected from a woman aged 18-30 years in good health.

V and J are TRBV6-6 and TRBJ2-2, with D uncertain. From germline, CDR1 is MNHNY and CDR2 SVGAGI (reference sequence). Between the trimmed V and J ends, which lost 7 bases and 7 bases, there was a span of 10 bases. The CDR3 contains 12 residues. Written as DNA, the CDR3 is TGTGCCAGCAAGCGTCCGGGCGGGGAGCTGTTTTTT. This translates into CASKRPGGELFF.

This clonotype was counted ten times or more. The chain links TRBV5-1 to TRBJ2-1, with D unresolved. CDR1 SGHRS and CDR2 YFSETQ come from the germline V gene. Trimming pared 1 base from V and 7 bases from J, leaving 9 bases between. The CDR3 loop spans 13 amino acids. CDR3 amino acids: CASSLSWLNEQFF. CDR3 DNA: TGCGCCAGCAGCTTGTCCTGGTTGAATGAGCAGTTCTTC.

This clonotype was detected many times. V and J are TRBV10-3 and TRBJ2-2, with D possibly being TRBD1 (6 bases). The germline V gene encodes CDR1 ENHRY and CDR2 SYGVKD. The CDR3 is 15 residues long. The ends were cut back, 3 bases at V and 4 bases at J, with 12 bases in the middle. CDR3 region: CAISDLTGGTGELFF. In DNA, the CDR3 is TGTGCCATCAGTGACCTGACAGGAGGCACCGGGGAGCTGTTTTTT.

The chain couples TRBV19 to TRBJ1-1; TRBD1 might be the D (5 bases). Germline V gene sequence: CDR1 LNHDA, CDR2 SQIVND (reference sequence). Trimming removed 3 bases at V and 1 base at J, with 18 bases between. The CDR3 consists of 17 residues. CDR3 protein: CASSIPGMGGRNTEAFF. The CDR3 DNA sequence: TGTGCCAGTAGTATCCCCGGTATGGGGGGAAGGAACACTGAAGCTTTCTTT.

J is TRBJ2-2 and V is TRBV20-1; 7 bases agree with TRBD2. The CDR3 sequence is 14 residues long. The junction had 5 bases not matched to a gene; V was cut back by 6 bases and J by 1 base. CDR1 is DFQATT, CDR2 SNEGSKA, per germline (reference sequence). CDR3 coding DNA: TGCAGTGCCAAGCGGGACCTGAACACCGGGGAGCTGTTTTTT. It translates to CSAKRDLNTGELFF.

The V gene is TRBV28, the J gene TRBJ2-4; 7 bases map to TRBD1. The germline V gene has CDR1 MDHEN and CDR2 SYDVKM. This CDR3 region has 17 residues. Germline trimming cut 4 bases from V and 0 bases from J; bases unmatched to any gene: 9. CDR3 sequence: CASSSPDRVGAKNIQYF. For the CDR3, the DNA is TGTGCCAGCAGTTCTCCTGACAGGGTTGGAGCCAAAAACATTCAGTACTTC.

Only a few counts were recorded for this clonotype. The chain carries TRBV20-1 and TRBJ2-4; D unclear. CDR1 and CDR2 (germline): DFQATT, SNEGSKA (reference sequence). CDR3 length equals 14 residues. The V end was cut by 0 bases, the J end by 0 bases, with 6 bases between. The CDR3 coding sequence is TGCAGTGCTAGAGAGCAGGTAGCCAAAAACATTCAGTACTTC. Its protein is CSAREQVAKNIQYF.

This chain joins TRBV5-1 and TRBJ1-2; unclear D gene. The CDR3 extends over 13 amino acids. The germline V gene has CDR1 SGHRS and CDR2 YFSETQ. V lost 0 bases and J lost 6, with 9 bases in between. CDR3 nucleotides: TGCGCCAGCAGCTTGGGGACGAAAGATGGCTACACCTTC. The encoded protein is CASSLGTKDGYTF.

Many counts were recorded for this clonotype. The chain uses TRBV7-8 and TRBJ1-6, with D hard to call. CDR3 length: 13 amino acids. Trimming took 4 bases from V and 8 from J, leaving 9 bases between them. Germline CDR1 and CDR2: SGHVS and FQNEAQ. The CDR3 DNA is TGTGCCAGCAGCTCACAGCAGGATTCACCCCTCCACTTT. Translating it yields CASSSQQDSPLHF.

The rearrangement links TRBV6-2 or TRBV6-3 to TRBJ2-1; D remains ambiguous. Germline CDR1 and CDR2: MNHEY and SVGEGT. V was cut by 7 bases and J by 3 bases, with 13 bases left in between. This CDR3 comprises 14 residues. This chain's CDR3 is CASTIDPLYNEQFF. CDR3 bases: TGTGCCAGCACCATAGACCCCCTCTACAATGAGCAGTTCTTC.

This clonotype was seen more than once but under ten times. This chain joins TRBV14 and TRBJ1-1; D remains ambiguous. Germline values: CDR1 SGHDN, CDR2 FVKESK. This CDR3 has 13 amino acids. V lost 3 bases to trimming and J lost 0 bases, with 5 bases between them. The CDR3 region has the DNA TGTGCCAGCAGCCACGGGCTGAACACTGAAGCTTTCTTT. Translating gives CASSHGLNTEAFF.

This clonotype has a count of ten or more. V and J are TRBV11-2 and TRBJ2-7; a weak D match, TRBD1 (5 bases). This CDR3 has 14 amino acids. The V gene's germline CDR1 is SGHAT and CDR2 FQNNGV. Trimming stripped 1 base from V and 6 bases from J, with 13 bases between. The CDR3 here is CASSLGLQGVEQYF. DNA for the CDR3: TGTGCCAGCAGCTTAGGCCTCCAGGGTGTCGAGCAGTACTTC. Drawing the rest from reference TRBV11-2 and TRBJ2-7, the complete variable domain is EAGVAQSPRYKIIEKRQSVAFWCNPISGHATLYWYQQILGQGPKLLIQFQNNGVVDDSQLPKDRFSAERLKGVDSTLKIQPAKLEDSAVYLCASSLGLQGVEQYFGPGTRLTVT.

The V gene is TRBV4-2, the J gene TRBJ2-7; 10 nucleotides match TRBD2. The V and J ends lost 0 bases and 5 bases, in that order; junction bases with no gene match: 1. This CDR3 is built from 14 residues. Germline CDR1 reads LGHNA; CDR2 reads YNFKEQ. CDR3 DNA: TGTGCCAGCAGCCAAGACCTAGCGGGAGACGAGCAGTACTTC. Translating it yields CASSQDLAGDEQYF.

This clonotype showed up just a few times. This may stem from a read error, because a much larger clone lies one nucleotide away. This chain joins TRBV24-1 and TRBJ2-2; D gene uncertain. Germline V CDR1 and CDR2: KGHDR, SFDVKD. The CDR3 contains 11 residues. Trimming removed 6 bases at V and 5 bases at J, with 3 bases between. The CDR3 protein is CATSRTGELFF. In DNA form, the CDR3 reads TGTGCCACCAGTCGGACCGGGGAGCTGTTTTTT.

In its sample, this clonotype was seen many times. The gene calls are TRBV6-2 or TRBV6-3 and TRBJ2-7; the D gene is possibly TRBD2 (6 bases). The CDR3 covers 13 residues. V was pared by 6 bases and J by 3 bases, with 12 bases between. The germline V gene has CDR1 MNHEY and CDR2 SVGEGT. CDR3 bases: TGTGCCAGCAGGCCGGGACTTTACTACGAGCAGTACTTC. It yields the protein CASRPGLYYEQYF.

This chain links TRBV11-1 with TRBJ2-1, with 9 bases aligning to TRBD2. This CDR3 region has 19 residues. Looked up from germline, CDR1 is SGHAT and CDR2 is FQDESV (reference sequence). V was pared by 3 bases and J by 0 bases, with 12 bases of the junction left unmatched. CDR3 DNA: TGTGCCAGCAGCTTCCCTAGCGGGGATAGCTCGGGCTCCTACAATGAGCAGTTCTTC. This sequence encodes CASSFPSGDSSGSYNEQFF.

The V call is TRBV6-2 or TRBV6-3, the J call TRBJ2-2; 9 bases match TRBD1. The trim removed 0 bases at V and 5 bases at J, leaving 4 bases unmatched. Germline V CDR1 and CDR2: MNHEY, SVGEGT. The CDR3 extends over 16 amino acids. CDR3: CASSYSGTGRTGELFF. CDR3 DNA: TGTGCCAGCAGTTACTCTGGGACAGGGCGTACCGGGGAGCTGTTTTTT.

The chain uses TRBV15 and TRBJ1-4, with D perhaps matching TRBD1 (6 bases). The CDR3 covers 14 residues. Germline V gene data show CDR1 as LNHNV and CDR2 as YYDKDF (reference sequence). The V and J ends lost 1 base and 8 bases respectively, with 11 bases between them. The CDR3 sequence: CATSRARDIEKLFF. The CDR3 DNA reads as TGTGCCACCAGCAGAGCACGGGACATAGAAAAACTGTTTTTT.

The chain couples TRBV30 to TRBJ2-7; the D gene is possibly TRBD2 (6 bases). V shed 5 bases and J shed 5 bases, with 16 bases lying between them. CDR1 is GTSNPN and CDR2 is SVGIG in the germline V gene (reference sequence). The CDR3 contains 13 residues. CDR3 protein: CAWDFGGGDEQYF. CDR3 bases: TGTGCCTGGGATTTCGGGGGTGGGGACGAGCAGTACTTC.

Many counts were recorded for this clonotype. V gene TRBV3-1 combines with J gene TRBJ1-5, with 10 bases fitting TRBD1. Germline CDR1 LGHDT, CDR2 YNNKEL (reference sequence). This CDR3 has 14 amino acids. The junction had 6 bases not matched to a gene; V was cut back by 4 bases and J by 9 bases. The CDR3 here is CASSPTGGSRPQHF. The CDR3 bases are TGTGCCAGCAGCCCGACAGGGGGCTCGCGGCCCCAGCATTTT.

Points on this clonotype: A much more abundant neighbour one base away suggests this may be a read error. This chain joins TRBV5-1 and TRBJ2-1, with 8 nucleotides matching TRBD2. Germline V lookup: CDR1 SGHRS, CDR2 YFSETQ. The CDR3 totals 15 residues. V shed 0 bases, J shed 5 bases, and the junction held 4 bases outside the gene matches. CDR3 bases: TGCGCCAGCAGCTTGGCGGGGGGGGACCACAATGAGCAGTTCTTC. As protein: CASSLAGGDHNEQFF.

This clonotype showed up many times. The chain links TRBV5-8 to TRBJ2-7; TRBD1 agrees at 7 bases. The CDR3 length is 14 residues. V lost 1 base to trimming and J lost 5 bases; unmatched junction nucleotides: 6. Germline V gene data show CDR1 as SGHTS and CDR2 as YDEGEE. The DNA for the CDR3 is TGTGCCAGCAGCTTGAGAGGGGGCATCGACGAGCAGTACTTC. Translating gives CASSLRGGIDEQYF.

The chain joins TRBV7-8 to TRBJ2-7; D possibly uses TRBD1 or TRBD2 (5 bases each). The germline CDR1 and CDR2 sequences are SGHVS and FQNEAQ. Trimming cost V 4 bases and J 3 bases, with 16 bases left between them. This CDR3 is 15 amino acids long. In nucleotides, the CDR3 is TGTGCCAGCAGCTCCCCCGGGACCTCGAACTACGAGCAGTACTTC. Translated: CASSSPGTSNYEQYF.

This chain links TRBV7-2 with TRBJ2-2; no clear D. The germline V gene encodes CDR1 SGHTA and CDR2 FQGNSA. Trimming stripped 2 bases from V and 8 bases from J, with 9 bases between. The CDR3 consists of 13 residues. The CDR3 DNA reads as TGTGCCAGCAGCTTACCCGACCGAGGGGAGCTGTTTTTT. Translating gives CASSLPDRGELFF.

This clonotype was recorded at least ten times. J is TRBJ2-3 and V is TRBV10-3, with a possible D match to TRBD1 (5 bases). The CDR3 has 14 residues. With 10 bases removed from V and 3 bases from J, the gap between germline ends came to 17 bases. Germline V gene data show CDR1 as ENHRY and CDR2 as SYGVKD. CDR3 residues: CATLEGRDTDTQYF. In nucleotides, the CDR3 is TGTGCCACCCTAGAAGGCAGGGATACAGATACGCAGTATTTT.

The sample holds a few counts of this clonotype. The V and J genes are TRBV6-1 and TRBJ2-7, with D maybe TRBD1 (5 bases). In germline, CDR1 is MNHNS, CDR2 SASEGT. The CDR3 covers 15 residues. The germline V and J ends were trimmed by 6 bases and 2 bases, with 17 bases remaining between them. This chain's CDR3 is CASRGARTLPYEQYF. CDR3 DNA sequence: TGTGCCAGCAGAGGGGCCCGGACCCTTCCCTACGAGCAGTACTTC.

In this sample, this clonotype turned up a few times. The chain combines TRBV19 with TRBJ1-1; D possibly corresponds to TRBD1 (6 bases). The V end lost 6 bases, the J end lost 8 bases, and 16 bases lay between the germline ends. The CDR3 spans 13 residues. Germline CDR1 is LNHDA and CDR2 is SQIVND (reference sequence). CDR3 DNA: TGTGCCAGTAGAACCCGAGGGGGGGCGGAAGCTTTCTTT. Translating it yields CASRTRGGAEAFF.